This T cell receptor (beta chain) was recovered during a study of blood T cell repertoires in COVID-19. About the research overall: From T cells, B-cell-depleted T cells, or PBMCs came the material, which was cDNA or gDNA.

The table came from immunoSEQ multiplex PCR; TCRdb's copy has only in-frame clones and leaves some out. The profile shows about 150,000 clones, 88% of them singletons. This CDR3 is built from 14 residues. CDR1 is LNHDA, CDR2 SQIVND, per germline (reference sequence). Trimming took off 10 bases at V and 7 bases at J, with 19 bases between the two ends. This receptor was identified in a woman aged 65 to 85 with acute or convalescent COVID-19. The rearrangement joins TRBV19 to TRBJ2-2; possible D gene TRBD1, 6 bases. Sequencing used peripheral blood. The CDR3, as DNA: TGTGCCATCAGGAACAGGGTGGGCGTCGGGGAGCTGTTTTTT. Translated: CAIRNRVGVGELFF.